The 4 T cell receptor beta chains below all came from one sample that was sequenced in a study of post-analysis software for immune sequencing data. Libraries were made from TCR beta cDNA, and they carried unique molecular identifiers. A single record per CDR3 protein comes from TCRdb applying MiXCR to the PCR reads. Of about 820,000 distinct CDR3 sequences in the sample, roughly half were seen once. Study-level findings and limits: TRBV segments more frequent in patients than in controls numbered a few and included TRBV5-6, TRBV5-1 and TRBV20-1.

No antigens are known for them. Specimen: blood. These receptors were collected from a girl under 18 with multiple sclerosis.

The chain couples TRBV11-1 to TRBJ1-4; D gene ambiguous. The CDR3 totals 16 residues. Trimming took off 2 bases at V and 3 bases at J, with 13 bases between the two ends. The germline CDR1 and CDR2 sequences are SGHAT and FQDESV (reference sequence). Here the CDR3 DNA reads TGTGCCAGCAGCTTATCGGGTTTCGCGTCTAATGAAAAACTGTTTTTT. This gives the protein CASSLSGFASNEKLFF.

This chain joins TRBV7-2 and TRBJ2-1; 7 bases are shared with TRBD2. V gave up 1 base and J gave up 4 bases; unmatched junction bases: 4. Germline V gene data show CDR1 as SGHTA and CDR2 as FQGNSA. The CDR3 has 15 amino acids. In DNA, the CDR3 is TGTGCCAGCAGCTTAGTGTGGGGGGGATACAATGAGCAGTTCTTC. This sequence encodes CASSLVWGGYNEQFF.

The chain couples TRBV11-2 to TRBJ2-7; possible D gene TRBD2, 6 bases. Between the trimmed V and J ends, which lost 9 bases and 3 bases, there was a span of 9 bases. The germline CDR1 and CDR2 sequences are SGHAT and FQNNGV. The CDR3 covers 11 residues. The CDR3 bases are TGTGCCAGTGTCGGGGGCTACGAGCAGTACTTC. Translated, it gives CASVGGYEQYF.

This clonotype was found a few times. The gene calls are TRBV20-1 and TRBJ2-7, with 13 bases matching TRBD2. CDR1 DFQATT and CDR2 SNEGSKA come from the germline V gene (reference sequence). Trimming cost V 5 bases and J 0 bases; bases outside gene matches: 4. The CDR3 consists of 15 residues. The DNA for the CDR3 is TGCAGTGCTCCGGGGACTAGCGGGATCTCCTACGAGCAGTACTTC. Encoded protein: CSAPGTSGISYEQYF.